The rows below give T cell receptor beta chains drawn from one sample of a study of T cell responses to AZD1222 COVID-19 vaccine. Here immunoSEQ multiplex PCR was the method, and the copy in TCRdb shows in-frame clones only, minus some. Of 140,000 to 150,000 clones in the sample, roughly 92% were seen once. The sequenced sample was peripheral blood, obtained on day 0 of AZD1222 vaccination. The receptors here all came from an adult in good health. Both conserved end residues are part of each CDR3. D genes are given only for firm matches. Some rows mark clone size as missing; the rest say once, few, many or name a class of expanded clone.

J gene: TRBJ2-2
clone size: .
D gene: TRBD2
V gene: TRBV5-4
CDR3 protein: CASSLASSGNTGELFF
CDR3 DNA: TGTGCCAGCAGCTTGGCCTCTAGCGGGAACACCGGGGAGCTGTTTTTT

J gene: TRBJ2-7
clone size: .
D gene: .
V gene: TRBV2
CDR3 protein: CASSEPSEQYF
CDR3 DNA: TGTGCCAGCAGTGAACCGAGCGAGCAGTACTTC

J gene: TRBJ2-1
clone size: .
D gene: .
V gene: TRBV5-1
CDR3 protein: CASSLAADEQFF
CDR3 DNA: TGCGCCAGCAGCTTGGCCGCGGATGAGCAGTTCTTC

J gene: TRBJ1-2
clone size: .
D gene: TRBD1
V gene: TRBV6-4
CDR3 protein: CASSRDRDGGYTF
CDR3 DNA: TGTGCCAGCAGTCGGGACAGGGATGGCGGCTACACCTTC

J gene: TRBJ2-1
clone size: .
D gene: TRBD1
V gene: TRBV7-6
CDR3 protein: CASSSWDRGYEQFF
CDR3 DNA: TGTGCCAGCAGCTCCTGGGACAGGGGTTATGAGCAGTTCTTC

J gene: TRBJ1-2
clone size: .
D gene: TRBD1
V gene: TRBV5-1
CDR3 protein: CASRRTGGLDGYTF
CDR3 DNA: TGCGCCAGCCGTCGGACAGGGGGTCTTGATGGCTACACCTTC

J gene: TRBJ2-1
clone size: few
D gene: TRBD2
V gene: TRBV12-5
CDR3 protein: CASGLVLILAGSYNEQFF
CDR3 DNA: TGTGCTAGTGGTTTGGTACTGATACTAGCGGGGTCCTACAATGAGCAGTTCTTC

J gene: TRBJ1-1
clone size: .
D gene: .
V gene: TRBV6-6
CDR3 protein: CASRADSMNTEAFF
CDR3 DNA: TGTGCCAGCAGGGCCGACAGCATGAACACTGAAGCTTTCTTT

J gene: TRBJ1-2
clone size: few
D gene: .
V gene: TRBV7-2
CDR3 protein: CASSLEYYNYGYTF
CDR3 DNA: TGTGCCAGCAGCTTAGAATATTATAACTATGGCTACACCTTC

J gene: TRBJ1-2
clone size: once
D gene: .
V gene: TRBV9
CDR3 protein: CASSVATMSYGYTF
CDR3 DNA: TGTGCCAGCAGCGTAGCTACAATGTCCTATGGCTACACCTTC

J gene: TRBJ2-7
clone size: .
D gene: TRBD1
V gene: TRBV7-9
CDR3 protein: CASSLSLDRGYEQYF
CDR3 DNA: TGTGCCAGCAGCTTATCCTTGGACAGGGGCTACGAGCAGTACTTC

J gene: TRBJ1-2
clone size: .
D gene: TRBD1
V gene: TRBV19
CDR3 protein: CASSIDRGAYGYTF
CDR3 DNA: TGTGCCAGTAGTATCGACAGGGGGGCCTATGGCTACACCTTC

J gene: TRBJ2-1
clone size: .
D gene: TRBD2
V gene: TRBV5-1
CDR3 protein: CASSLGLAGGQSSYNEQFF
CDR3 DNA: TGCGCCAGCAGCCTGGGACTAGCGGGAGGCCAAAGCTCCTACAATGAGCAGTTCTTC

J gene: TRBJ1-2
clone size: once
D gene: TRBD1
V gene: TRBV7-2
CDR3 protein: CASSLDNRGNF
CDR3 DNA: TGTGCCAGCAGCTTAGATAACAGGGGAAACTTC

J gene: TRBJ2-1
clone size: .
D gene: .
V gene: TRBV10-2
CDR3 protein: CASSTLRGGRSYNEQFF
CDR3 DNA: TGCGCCAGCAGTACTCTAAGGGGGGGCCGTTCCTACAATGAGCAGTTCTTC

J gene: TRBJ1-4
clone size: .
D gene: TRBD1
V gene: TRBV7-9
CDR3 protein: CASSSQGQEGNEKLFF
CDR3 DNA: TGTGCCAGCAGCTCGCAGGGACAGGAGGGTAATGAAAAACTGTTTTTT

J gene: TRBJ1-2
clone size: .
D gene: .
V gene: TRBV5-6
CDR3 protein: CASSKTPLRGNYGYTF
CDR3 DNA: TGTGCCAGCAGCAAAACACCCTTACGGGGTAACTATGGCTACACCTTC

J gene: TRBJ1-1
clone size: .
D gene: .
V gene: TRBV6-1
CDR3 protein: CASSEAAYRVVREAFF
CDR3 DNA: TGTGCCAGCAGTGAAGCGGCGTACCGGGTAGTGCGGGAAGCTTTCTTT

J gene: TRBJ2-5
clone size: .
D gene: .
V gene: TRBV2
CDR3 protein: CASSEPAPRYF
CDR3 DNA: TGTGCCAGCAGTGAACCGGCCCCCCGGTACTTC

J gene: TRBJ1-5
clone size: .
D gene: .
V gene: TRBV18
CDR3 protein: CASSQGPGNQPQHF
CDR3 DNA: TGTGCCAGCTCACAGGGGCCGGGCAATCAGCCCCAGCATTTT

J gene: TRBJ2-1
clone size: .
D gene: .
V gene: TRBV5-1
CDR3 protein: CASTQQGPYNEQFF
CDR3 DNA: TGCGCCAGCACCCAACAGGGACCCTACAATGAGCAGTTCTTC

J gene: TRBJ1-2
clone size: .
D gene: .
V gene: TRBV18
CDR3 protein: CASSPILGGWANYGYTF
CDR3 DNA: TGTGCCAGCTCACCAATTTTAGGAGGGTGGGCTAACTATGGCTACACCTTC

J gene: TRBJ2-7
clone size: .
D gene: .
V gene: TRBV10-3
CDR3 protein: CAISESGRGIYEQYF
CDR3 DNA: TGTGCCATCAGTGAGTCAGGGCGGGGCATCTACGAGCAGTACTTC

J gene: TRBJ2-1
clone size: .
D gene: TRBD2
V gene: TRBV10-3
CDR3 protein: CAISGTGTSGRMVYNEQFF
CDR3 DNA: TGTGCCATCAGTGGGACCGGGACTAGCGGGAGGATGGTGTACAATGAGCAGTTCTTC

J gene: TRBJ1-4
clone size: .
D gene: .
V gene: TRBV6-5
CDR3 protein: CASRPALASNEKLFF
CDR3 DNA: TGTGCCTCCCGGCCTGCCCTCGCTTCTAATGAAAAACTGTTTTTT

J gene: TRBJ1-2
clone size: .
D gene: .
V gene: TRBV30
CDR3 protein: CAWNLKTVDGANYGYTF
CDR3 DNA: TGTGCCTGGAATCTAAAAACTGTAGACGGGGCTAACTATGGCTACACCTTC

J gene: TRBJ1-1
clone size: once
D gene: TRBD1
V gene: TRBV27
CDR3 protein: CASSLLPGQEKNTEAFF
CDR3 DNA: TGTGCCAGCAGTTTACTCCCGGGACAGGAGAAGAACACTGAAGCTTTCTTT

J gene: TRBJ2-5
clone size: once
D gene: TRBD2
V gene: TRBV3-1/TRBV3-2
CDR3 protein: CASSQGAGGPKTQYF
CDR3 DNA: TGTGCCAGCAGCCAAGGAGCGGGAGGGCCTAAGACCCAGTACTTC

J gene: TRBJ1-1
clone size: .
D gene: .
V gene: TRBV9
CDR3 protein: CASGTVWNTEAFF
CDR3 DNA: TGTGCCAGCGGAACAGTGTGGAACACTGAAGCTTTCTTT

J gene: TRBJ2-7
clone size: .
D gene: .
V gene: TRBV27
CDR3 protein: CASTYRPGPYEQYF
CDR3 DNA: TGTGCCAGCACTTACCGACCGGGCCCCTACGAGCAGTACTTC

J gene: TRBJ1-1
clone size: .
D gene: TRBD1
V gene: TRBV7-9
CDR3 protein: CASTGQGETEAFF
CDR3 DNA: TGTGCCAGCACTGGACAGGGAGAGACTGAAGCTTTCTTT

J gene: TRBJ2-7
clone size: .
D gene: TRBD2
V gene: TRBV3-1/TRBV3-2
CDR3 protein: CASSHRTSEQYF
CDR3 DNA: TGTGCCAGCAGCCACCGGACTAGCGAGCAGTACTTC

J gene: TRBJ2-3
clone size: .
D gene: TRBD2
V gene: TRBV27
CDR3 protein: CASSPNGRGADTQYF
CDR3 DNA: TGTGCCAGCAGTCCCAACGGGCGGGGGGCAGATACGCAGTATTTT

J gene: TRBJ1-4
clone size: .
D gene: .
V gene: TRBV3-1/TRBV3-2
CDR3 protein: CASSRTTGGLFF
CDR3 DNA: TGTGCCAGCAGTCGAACGACCGGCGGGCTGTTTTTT

J gene: TRBJ2-7
clone size: .
D gene: .
V gene: TRBV30
CDR3 protein: CAWSVNTGSGLRGQYF
CDR3 DNA: TGTGCCTGGAGTGTAAATACTGGATCTGGACTTCGGGGCCAGTACTTC

J gene: TRBJ2-1
clone size: .
D gene: TRBD1
V gene: TRBV6-5
CDR3 protein: CASSQFSGTVQFF
CDR3 DNA: TGTGCCAGCAGTCAGTTTTCCGGGACAGTCCAGTTCTTC

J gene: TRBJ1-2
clone size: .
D gene: .
V gene: TRBV7-9
CDR3 protein: CASSLATLDNAYTF
CDR3 DNA: TGTGCCAGCAGCTTAGCTACATTAGACAACGCCTACACCTTC

J gene: TRBJ2-1
clone size: .
D gene: .
V gene: TRBV4-1
CDR3 protein: CASSHARGLGDEQFF
CDR3 DNA: TGCGCCAGCAGCCATGCCCGGGGTTTAGGCGATGAGCAGTTCTTC